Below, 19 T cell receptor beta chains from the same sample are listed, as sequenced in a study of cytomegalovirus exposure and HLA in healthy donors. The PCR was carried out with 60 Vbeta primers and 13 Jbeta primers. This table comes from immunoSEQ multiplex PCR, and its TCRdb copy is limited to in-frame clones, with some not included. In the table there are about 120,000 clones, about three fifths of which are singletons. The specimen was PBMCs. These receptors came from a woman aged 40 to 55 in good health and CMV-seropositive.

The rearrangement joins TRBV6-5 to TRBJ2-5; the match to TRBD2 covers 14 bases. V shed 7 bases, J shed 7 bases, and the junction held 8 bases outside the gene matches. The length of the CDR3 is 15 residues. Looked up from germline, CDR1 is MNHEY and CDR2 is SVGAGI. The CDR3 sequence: CASTRLAGGRRTQYF. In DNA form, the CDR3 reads TGTGCCAGCACCAGACTAGCGGGGGGGCGGCGGACCCAGTACTTC.

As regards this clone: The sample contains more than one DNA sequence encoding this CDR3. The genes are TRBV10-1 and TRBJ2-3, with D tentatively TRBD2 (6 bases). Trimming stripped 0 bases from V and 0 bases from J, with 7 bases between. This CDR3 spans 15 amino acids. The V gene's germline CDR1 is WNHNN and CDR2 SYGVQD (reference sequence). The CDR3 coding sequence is TGCGCCAGCAGTGAGTCGGGGGGAAGCACAGATACGCAGTATTTT. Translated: CASSESGGSTDTQYF.

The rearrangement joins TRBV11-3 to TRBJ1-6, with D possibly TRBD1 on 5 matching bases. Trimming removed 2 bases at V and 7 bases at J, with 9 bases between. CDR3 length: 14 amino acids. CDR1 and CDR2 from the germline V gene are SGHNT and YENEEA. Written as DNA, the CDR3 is TGTGCCAGCAGCTTAACCGGGGGGAATTCACCCCTCCACTTT. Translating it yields CASSLTGGNSPLHF.

The CDR3 sequence is CASSPLGGAASTDTQYF. The CDR3 coding sequence is TGTGCCAGCAGCCCCCTAGGTGGGGCCGCAAGCACAGATACGCAGTATTTT. This chain uses TRBV7-6 with TRBJ2-3; maybe TRBD1 (5 bases). CDR1 and CDR2 (germline): SGHVS, FNYEAQ. This CDR3 is 17 amino acids long. Trimming took off 5 bases at V and 0 bases at J, with 18 bases between the two ends.

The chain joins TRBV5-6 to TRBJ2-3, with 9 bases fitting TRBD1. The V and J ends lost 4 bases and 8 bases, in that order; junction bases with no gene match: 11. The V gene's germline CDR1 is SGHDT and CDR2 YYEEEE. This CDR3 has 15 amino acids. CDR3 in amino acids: CASSLGTGKGGTQYF. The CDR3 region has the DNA TGTGCCAGCAGCCTGGGGACAGGGAAGGGTGGTACGCAGTATTTT.

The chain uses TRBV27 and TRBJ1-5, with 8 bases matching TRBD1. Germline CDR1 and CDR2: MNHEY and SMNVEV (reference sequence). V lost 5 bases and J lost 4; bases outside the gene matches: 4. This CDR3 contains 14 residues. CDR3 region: CASSLDRGNQPQHF. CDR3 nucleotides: TGTGCCAGCAGTCTCGACAGGGGAAATCAGCCCCAGCATTTT.

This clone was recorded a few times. The CDR3 loop is CASSLWGGGGYQPQHF. CDR3 sequence (DNA): TGTGCCAGCAGCTTGTGGGGAGGGGGGGGCTATCAGCCCCAGCATTTT. The chain couples TRBV5-6 to TRBJ1-5, with TRBD1 as a possible D gene (6 bases). V shed 1 base and J shed 5 bases, with 16 bases lying between them. This CDR3 is built from 16 residues. Germline assignment: CDR1 SGHDT and CDR2 YYEEEE.

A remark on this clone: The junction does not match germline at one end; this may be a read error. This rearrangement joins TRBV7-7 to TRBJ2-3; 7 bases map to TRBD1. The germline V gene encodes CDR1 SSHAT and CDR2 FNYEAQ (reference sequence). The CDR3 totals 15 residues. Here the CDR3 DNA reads TGTGCTAGCAGCCAAACAGGGGCCAGCACAGATACGCAGTATTTT. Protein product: CASSQTGASTDTQYF.

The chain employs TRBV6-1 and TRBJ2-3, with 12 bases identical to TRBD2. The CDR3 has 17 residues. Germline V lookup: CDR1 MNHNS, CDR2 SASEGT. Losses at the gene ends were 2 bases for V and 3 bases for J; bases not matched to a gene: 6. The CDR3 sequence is CASSERGLAGGTDTQYF. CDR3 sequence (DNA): TGTGCCAGCAGTGAAAGAGGGCTAGCGGGGGGGACAGATACGCAGTATTTT.

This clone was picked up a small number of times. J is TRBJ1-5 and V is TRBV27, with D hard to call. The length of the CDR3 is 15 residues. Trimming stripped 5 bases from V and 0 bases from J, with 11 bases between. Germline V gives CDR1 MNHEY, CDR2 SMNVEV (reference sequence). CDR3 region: CASSPQVTSNQPQHF. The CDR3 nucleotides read TGTGCCAGCAGTCCGCAGGTGACTAGCAATCAGCCCCAGCATTTT.

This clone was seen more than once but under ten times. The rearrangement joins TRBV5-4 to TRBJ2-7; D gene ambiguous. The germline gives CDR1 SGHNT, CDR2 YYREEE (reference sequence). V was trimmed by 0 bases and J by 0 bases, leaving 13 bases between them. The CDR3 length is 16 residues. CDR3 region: CASSLGYISSSYEQYF. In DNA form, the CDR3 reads TGTGCCAGCAGCTTGGGATACATCTCCTCCTCCTACGAGCAGTACTTC.

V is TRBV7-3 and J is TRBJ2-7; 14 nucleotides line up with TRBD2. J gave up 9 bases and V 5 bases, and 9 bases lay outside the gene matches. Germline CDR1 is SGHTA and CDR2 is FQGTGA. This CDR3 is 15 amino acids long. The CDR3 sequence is CASSISGLAGEVQYF. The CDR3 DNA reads TGTGCCAGCAGCATATCGGGACTAGCGGGAGAAGTGCAGTACTTC. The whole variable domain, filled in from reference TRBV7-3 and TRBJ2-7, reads GAGVSQTPSNKVTEKGKYVELRCDPISGHTALYWYRQSLGQGPEFLIYFQGTGAADDSGLPNDRFFAVRPEGSVSTLKIQRTERGDSAVYLCASSISGLAGEVQYFGPGTRLTVT.

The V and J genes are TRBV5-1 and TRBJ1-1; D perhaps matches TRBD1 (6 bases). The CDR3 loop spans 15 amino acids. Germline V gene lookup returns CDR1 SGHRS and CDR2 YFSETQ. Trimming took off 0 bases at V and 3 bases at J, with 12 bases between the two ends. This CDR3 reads CASSLDRASDTEAFF. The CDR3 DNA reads TGCGCCAGCAGCTTGGACAGGGCCAGCGACACTGAAGCTTTCTTT. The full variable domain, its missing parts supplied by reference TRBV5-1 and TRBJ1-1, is KAGVTQTPRYLIKTRGQQVTLSCSPISGHRSVSWYQQTPGQGLQFLFEYFSETQRNKGNFPGRFSGRQFSNSRSEMNVSTLELGDSALYLCASSLDRASDTEAFFGQGTRLTVV.

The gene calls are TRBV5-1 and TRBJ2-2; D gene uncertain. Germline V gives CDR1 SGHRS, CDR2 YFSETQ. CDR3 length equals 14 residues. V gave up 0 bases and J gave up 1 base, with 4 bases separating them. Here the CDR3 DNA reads TGCGCCAGCAGCTTGGCCATGAACACCGGGGAGCTGTTTTTT. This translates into CASSLAMNTGELFF.

CDR3 loop: CASSPPGQTNTGELFF. CDR3 DNA: TGTGCCAGCTCACCACCGGGACAAACGAACACCGGGGAGCTGTTTTTT. The rearrangement links TRBV18 to TRBJ2-2; possible D gene TRBD1, 6 bases. Deletions cut 0 bases from V and 0 bases from J, with 8 bases between. The CDR3 contains 16 residues. Looked up from germline, CDR1 is KGHSH and CDR2 is LQKENI.

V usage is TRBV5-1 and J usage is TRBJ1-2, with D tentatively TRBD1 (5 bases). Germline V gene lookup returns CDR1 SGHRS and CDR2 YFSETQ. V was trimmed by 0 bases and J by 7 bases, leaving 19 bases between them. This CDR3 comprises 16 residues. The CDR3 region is CASSLEGPRVGGGYTF. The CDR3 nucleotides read TGCGCCAGCAGCTTGGAGGGCCCGCGAGTGGGGGGTGGCTACACCTTC.

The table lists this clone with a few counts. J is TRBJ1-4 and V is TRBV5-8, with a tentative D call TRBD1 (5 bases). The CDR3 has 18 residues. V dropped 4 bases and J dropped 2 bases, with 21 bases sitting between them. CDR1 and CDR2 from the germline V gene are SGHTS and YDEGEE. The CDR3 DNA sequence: TGTGCCAGCAGCCGGACGTCGGGTGTCGGGGGGACTAATGAAAAACTGTTTTTT. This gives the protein CASSRTSGVGGTNEKLFF.

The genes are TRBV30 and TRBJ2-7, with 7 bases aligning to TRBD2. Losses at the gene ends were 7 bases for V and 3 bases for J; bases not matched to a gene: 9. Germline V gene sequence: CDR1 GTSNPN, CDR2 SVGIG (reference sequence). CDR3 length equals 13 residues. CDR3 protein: CASLGGGIYEQYF. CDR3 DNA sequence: TGTGCCTCACTGGGGGGGGGTATCTACGAGCAGTACTTC. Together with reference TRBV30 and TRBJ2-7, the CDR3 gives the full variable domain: SQTIHQWPATLVQPVGSPLSLECTVEGTSNPNLYWYRQAAGRGLQLLFYSVGIGQISSEVPQNLSASRPQDRQFILSSKKLLLSDSGFYLCASLGGGIYEQYFGPGTRLTVT.

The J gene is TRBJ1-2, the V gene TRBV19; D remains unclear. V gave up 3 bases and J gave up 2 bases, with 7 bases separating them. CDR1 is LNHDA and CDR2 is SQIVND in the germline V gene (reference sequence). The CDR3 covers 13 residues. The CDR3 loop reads CASSMGRNYGYTF. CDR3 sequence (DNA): TGTGCCAGTAGTATGGGGAGGAACTATGGCTACACCTTC.